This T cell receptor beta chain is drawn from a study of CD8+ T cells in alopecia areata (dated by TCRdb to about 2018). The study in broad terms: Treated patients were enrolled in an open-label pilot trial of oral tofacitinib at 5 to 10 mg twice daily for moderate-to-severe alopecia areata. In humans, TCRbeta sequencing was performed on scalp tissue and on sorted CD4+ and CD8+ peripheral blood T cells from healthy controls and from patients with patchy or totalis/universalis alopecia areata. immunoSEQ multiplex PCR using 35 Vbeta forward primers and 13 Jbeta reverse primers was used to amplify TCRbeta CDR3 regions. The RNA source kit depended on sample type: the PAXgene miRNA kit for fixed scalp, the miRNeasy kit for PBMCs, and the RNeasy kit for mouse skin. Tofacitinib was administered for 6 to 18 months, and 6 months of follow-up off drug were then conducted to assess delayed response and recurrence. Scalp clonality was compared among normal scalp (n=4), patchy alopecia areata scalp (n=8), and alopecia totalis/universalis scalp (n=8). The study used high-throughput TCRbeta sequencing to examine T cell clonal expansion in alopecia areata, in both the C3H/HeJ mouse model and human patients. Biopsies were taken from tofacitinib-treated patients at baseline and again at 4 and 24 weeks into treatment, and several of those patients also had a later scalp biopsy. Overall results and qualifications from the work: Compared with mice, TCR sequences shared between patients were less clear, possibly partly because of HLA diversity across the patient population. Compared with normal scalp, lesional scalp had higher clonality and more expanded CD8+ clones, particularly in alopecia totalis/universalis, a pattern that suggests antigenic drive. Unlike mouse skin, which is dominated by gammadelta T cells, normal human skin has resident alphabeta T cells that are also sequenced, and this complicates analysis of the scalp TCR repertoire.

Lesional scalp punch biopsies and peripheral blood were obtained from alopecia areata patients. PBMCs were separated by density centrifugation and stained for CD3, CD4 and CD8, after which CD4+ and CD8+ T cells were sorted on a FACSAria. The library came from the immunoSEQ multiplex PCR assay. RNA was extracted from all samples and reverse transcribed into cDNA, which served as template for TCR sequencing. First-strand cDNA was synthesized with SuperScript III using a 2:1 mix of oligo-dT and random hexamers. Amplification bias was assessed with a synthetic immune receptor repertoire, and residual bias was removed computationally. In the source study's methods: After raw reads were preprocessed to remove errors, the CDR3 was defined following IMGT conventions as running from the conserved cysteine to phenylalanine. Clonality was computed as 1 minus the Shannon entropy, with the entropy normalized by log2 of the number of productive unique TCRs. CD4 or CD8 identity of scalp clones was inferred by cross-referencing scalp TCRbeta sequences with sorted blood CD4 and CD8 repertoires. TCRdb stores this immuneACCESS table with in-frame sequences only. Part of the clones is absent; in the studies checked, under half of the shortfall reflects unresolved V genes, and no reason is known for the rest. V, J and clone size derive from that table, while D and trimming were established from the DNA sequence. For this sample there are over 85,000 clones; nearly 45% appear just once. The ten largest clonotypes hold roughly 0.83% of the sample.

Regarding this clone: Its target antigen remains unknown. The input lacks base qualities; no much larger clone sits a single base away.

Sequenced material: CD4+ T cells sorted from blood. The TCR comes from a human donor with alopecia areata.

The sequence in DNA is TGTGCCAGCAGTGTCCGCCGAGGGACCCAGTACTTC. This is translated as CASSVRRGTQYF. The sequence joins TRBV6-5 to TRBJ2-5, with no D gene named confidently. Deletion took 5 bases off V and 7 bases off J, with a span of 11 bases between the germline ends. The CDR1 and CDR2 encoded by the germline V gene are MNHEY and SVGAGI. There are 12 amino acids in the CDR3, from cysteine to phenylalanine inclusive. Kept here is only the CDR3 DNA, which spans 36 bases and is read in frame from base 1.